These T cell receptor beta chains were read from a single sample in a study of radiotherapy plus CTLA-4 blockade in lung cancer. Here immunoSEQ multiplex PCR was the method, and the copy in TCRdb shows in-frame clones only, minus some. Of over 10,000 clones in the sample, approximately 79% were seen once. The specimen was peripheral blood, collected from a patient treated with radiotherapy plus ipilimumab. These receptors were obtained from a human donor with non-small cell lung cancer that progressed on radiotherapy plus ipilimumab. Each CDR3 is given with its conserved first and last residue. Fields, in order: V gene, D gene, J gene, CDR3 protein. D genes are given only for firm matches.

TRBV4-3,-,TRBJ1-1,CASSQSAFDYSLNTEAFF
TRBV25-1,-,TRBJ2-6,CASSEPGTGANVLTF
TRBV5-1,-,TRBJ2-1,CASSLVPTPFEQFF
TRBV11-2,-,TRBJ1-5,CASSQRGNQPQHF
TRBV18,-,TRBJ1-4,CASSPAREKLFF
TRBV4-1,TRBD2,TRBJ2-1,CASSQGFKSGGLYNEQFF
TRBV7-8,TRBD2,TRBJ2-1,CASSSTSGAYNEQFF
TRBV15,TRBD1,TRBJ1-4,CATSRGLGQGDEKLFF
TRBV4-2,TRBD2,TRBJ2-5,CASSPGTSGQETQYF
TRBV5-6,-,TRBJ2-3,CASSFIGTDTQYF
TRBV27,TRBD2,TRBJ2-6,CASSSPGGATGANVLTF
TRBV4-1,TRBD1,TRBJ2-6,CASRWTGRSSGANVLTF
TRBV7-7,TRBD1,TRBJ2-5,CASSLPRQGGGETQYF
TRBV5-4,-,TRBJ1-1,CASSPDANTEAFF
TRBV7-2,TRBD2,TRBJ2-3,CASSLESGGSQDTQYF
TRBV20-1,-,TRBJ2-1,CSHSRYNEQFF
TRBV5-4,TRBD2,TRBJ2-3,CASSLLTAGGAGDTQYF
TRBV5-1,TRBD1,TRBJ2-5,CASSPGQGETQYF
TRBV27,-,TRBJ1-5,CASREGIISNQPQHF
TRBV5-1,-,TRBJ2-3,CASSNREGFTDTQYF
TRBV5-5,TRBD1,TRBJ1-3,CASSLGQGNTGNTIYF
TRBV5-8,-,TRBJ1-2,CASSFGINYGYTF
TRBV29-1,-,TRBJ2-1,CSVGADYYSDEQFF
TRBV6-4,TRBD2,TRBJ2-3,CASSVLAGAPDTQYF
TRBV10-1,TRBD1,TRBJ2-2,CASSDPTGSGELFF
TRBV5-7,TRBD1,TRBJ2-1,CASSLTGDSYNEQFF
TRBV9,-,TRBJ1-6,CASSLEGPSAGSPLHF
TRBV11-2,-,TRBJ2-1,CASSLVRAGHEQFF
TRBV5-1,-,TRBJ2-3,CASSLAPSVNTDTQYF
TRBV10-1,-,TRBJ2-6,CASRRRGSGANVLTF
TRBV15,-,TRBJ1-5,CATSRTDQPQHF
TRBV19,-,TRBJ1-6,CASSAPGRRDSPLHF
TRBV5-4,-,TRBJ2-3,CASSRDSTDTQYF
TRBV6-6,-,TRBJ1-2,CASSYGTGSVNYGYTF
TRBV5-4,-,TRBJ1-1,CASSWVQGRNTEAFF
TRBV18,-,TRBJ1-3,CASSPDTGSSSGNTIYF
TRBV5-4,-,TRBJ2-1,CASSLGVFSNEQFF
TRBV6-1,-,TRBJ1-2,CASGGRRGYGYTF
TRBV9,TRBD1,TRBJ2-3,CASSPRTGPDTQYF
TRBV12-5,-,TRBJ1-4,CASGLSATNEKLFF
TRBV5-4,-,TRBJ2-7,CASSRGTYEQYF
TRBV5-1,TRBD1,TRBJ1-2,CASSFSTGGGYGYTF
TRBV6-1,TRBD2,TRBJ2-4,CATGSGGLGIQYF
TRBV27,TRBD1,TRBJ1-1,CASSPRQGAVTEAFF
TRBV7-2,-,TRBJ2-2,CASSSSRTGELFF
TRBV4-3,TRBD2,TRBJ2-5,CASSQVGRGGQETQYF